Sequencing of this TCR beta chain was carried out in a study of T cell repertoires in cytomegalovirus infection. Findings of the study overall: What dominated the ex vivo response were HLA-C-restricted CMV-specific TCR beta clonotypes.

A single record per CDR3 protein comes from TCRdb applying MiXCR to the reads. This sample has around 740,000 distinct CDR3 sequences, with 35% to 40% found just once. Of note for this clonotype: What it binds is not known.

In germline, CDR1 is MNHEY, CDR2 SMNVEV (reference sequence). Trimming took 6 bases from V and 4 from J; bases not matched to a gene: 13. This CDR3 spans 16 amino acids. The TCR was taken from a human donor in good health (CMV status not recorded). Some clones in this sample may be carry-over from other donors' samples. V usage is TRBV27 and J usage is TRBJ2-7; 9 bases agree with TRBD2. Input material: PBMCs. The CDR3 loop reads CASSHTGASGKYEQYF. The CDR3 nucleotides read TGTGCCAGCAGCCACACCGGGGCTAGCGGGAAATACGAGCAGTACTTC.